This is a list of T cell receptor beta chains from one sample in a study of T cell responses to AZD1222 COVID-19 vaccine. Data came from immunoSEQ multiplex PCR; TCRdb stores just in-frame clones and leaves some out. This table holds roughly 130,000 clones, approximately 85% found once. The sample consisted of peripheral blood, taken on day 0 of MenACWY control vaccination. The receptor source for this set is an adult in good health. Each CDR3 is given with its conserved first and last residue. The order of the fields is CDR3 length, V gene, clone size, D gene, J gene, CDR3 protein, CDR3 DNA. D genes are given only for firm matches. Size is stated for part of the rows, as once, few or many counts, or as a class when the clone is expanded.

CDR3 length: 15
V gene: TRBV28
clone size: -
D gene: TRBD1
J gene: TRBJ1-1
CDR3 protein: CASSLLGTGNTEAFF
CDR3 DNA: TGTGCCAGCAGTTTATTAGGGACAGGGAACACTGAAGCTTTCTTT

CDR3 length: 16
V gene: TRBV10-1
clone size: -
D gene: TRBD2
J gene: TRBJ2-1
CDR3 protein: CASSVTGTSGRHEQFF
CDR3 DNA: TGCGCCAGCAGTGTGACCGGGACTAGCGGGAGACATGAGCAGTTCTTC

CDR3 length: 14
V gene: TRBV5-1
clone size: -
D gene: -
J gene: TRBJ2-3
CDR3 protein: CASSSFPTLDTQYF
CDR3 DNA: TGCGCCAGCAGCTCTTTCCCCACTTTAGATACGCAGTATTTT

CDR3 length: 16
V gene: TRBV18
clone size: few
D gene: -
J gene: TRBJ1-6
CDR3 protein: CASSLDMNRSNSPLHF
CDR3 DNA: TGTGCCAGCTCACTTGATATGAACCGGAGTAATTCACCCCTCCACTTT

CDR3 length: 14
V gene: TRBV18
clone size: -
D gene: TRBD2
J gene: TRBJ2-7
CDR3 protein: CASSPRLAHYEQYF
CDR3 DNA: TGTGCCAGCTCACCAAGACTAGCGCACTACGAGCAGTACTTC

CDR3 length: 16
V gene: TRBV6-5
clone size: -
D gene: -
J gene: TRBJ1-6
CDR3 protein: CASSYDWETYNSPLHF
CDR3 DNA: TGTGCCAGCAGTTACGATTGGGAGACCTATAATTCACCCCTCCACTTT

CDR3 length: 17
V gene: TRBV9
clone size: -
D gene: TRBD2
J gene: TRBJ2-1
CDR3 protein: CASSVAGLAGGMNEQFF
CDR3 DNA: TGTGCCAGCAGCGTAGCGGGATTAGCGGGAGGTATGAATGAGCAGTTCTTC

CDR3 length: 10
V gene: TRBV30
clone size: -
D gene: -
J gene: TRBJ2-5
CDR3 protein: CAWSSETQYF
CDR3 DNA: TGTGCCTGGAGCTCGGAGACCCAGTACTTC

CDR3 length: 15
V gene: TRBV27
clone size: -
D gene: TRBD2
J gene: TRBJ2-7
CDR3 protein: CASSQLIGGSYEQYF
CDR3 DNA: TGTGCCAGCAGTCAATTAATAGGCGGGAGTTACGAGCAGTACTTC

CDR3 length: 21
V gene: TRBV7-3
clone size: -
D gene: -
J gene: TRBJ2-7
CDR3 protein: CASSFYTPGDPSIRLTYEQYF
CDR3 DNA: TGTGCCAGCAGCTTTTACACCCCCGGGGACCCTTCTATCCGGCTGACCTACGAGCAGTACTTC

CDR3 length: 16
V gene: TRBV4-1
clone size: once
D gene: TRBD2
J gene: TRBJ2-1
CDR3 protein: CASSQEGGRSHNEQFF
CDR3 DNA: TGCGCCAGCAGCCAAGAGGGCGGGAGGTCCCACAATGAGCAGTTCTTC

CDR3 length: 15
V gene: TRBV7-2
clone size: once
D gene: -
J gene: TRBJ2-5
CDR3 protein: CASSPPRTAAGTQYF
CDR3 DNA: TGTGCCAGCAGCCCCCCCAGGACGGCTGCCGGGACCCAGTACTTC

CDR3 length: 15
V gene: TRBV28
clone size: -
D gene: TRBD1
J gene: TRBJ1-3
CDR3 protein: CASSLDRGLGNTIYF
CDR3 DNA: TGTGCCAGCAGTCTGGACAGGGGGCTTGGAAACACCATATATTTT

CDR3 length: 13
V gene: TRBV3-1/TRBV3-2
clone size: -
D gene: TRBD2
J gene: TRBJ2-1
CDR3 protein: CASRTSGYNEQFF
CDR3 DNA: TGTGCCAGCAGAACTAGCGGATACAATGAGCAGTTCTTC

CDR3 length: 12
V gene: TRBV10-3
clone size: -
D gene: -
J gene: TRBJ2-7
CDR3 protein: CAISWDTYEQYF
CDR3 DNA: TGTGCCATCAGTTGGGACACCTACGAGCAGTACTTC